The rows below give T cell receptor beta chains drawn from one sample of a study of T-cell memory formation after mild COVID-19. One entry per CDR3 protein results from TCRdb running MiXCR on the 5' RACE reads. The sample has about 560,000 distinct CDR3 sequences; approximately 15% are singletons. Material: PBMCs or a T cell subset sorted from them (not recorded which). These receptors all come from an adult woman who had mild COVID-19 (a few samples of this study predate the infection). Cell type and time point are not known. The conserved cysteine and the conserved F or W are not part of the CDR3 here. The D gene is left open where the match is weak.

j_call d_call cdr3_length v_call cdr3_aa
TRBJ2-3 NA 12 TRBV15 ATSASRTTDTQY
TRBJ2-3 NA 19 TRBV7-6 ASSSLLGDGSSGAPTDTQY
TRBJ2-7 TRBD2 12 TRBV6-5 ASSRTSGRYEQY
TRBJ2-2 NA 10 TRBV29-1 SVASNTGELF
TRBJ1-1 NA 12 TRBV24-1 ATKRHGADTEAF
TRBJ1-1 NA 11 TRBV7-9 ASSLAPYTEAF
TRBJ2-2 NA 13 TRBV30 AWIRANENTGELF
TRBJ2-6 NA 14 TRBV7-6 ASSLGPDSGANVLT
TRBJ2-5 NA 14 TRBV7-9 ASSSQGWEGQETQY
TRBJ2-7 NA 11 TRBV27 ASSFQGRYEQY
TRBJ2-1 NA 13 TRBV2 RHLERAPGDREQF
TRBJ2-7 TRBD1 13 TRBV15 ATSRTTGGFDEQY
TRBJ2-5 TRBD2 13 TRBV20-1 SASPVAGGRETQY
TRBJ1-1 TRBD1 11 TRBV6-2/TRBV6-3 ASSYGPGQHAF
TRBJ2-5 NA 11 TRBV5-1 ASSYPGGETQY
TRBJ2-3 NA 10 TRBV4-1 ASSQKADTQY
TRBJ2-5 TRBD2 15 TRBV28 ASSLSRGLGSLETQY
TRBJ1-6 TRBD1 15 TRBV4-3 ASSQEPGQRPDSPLH
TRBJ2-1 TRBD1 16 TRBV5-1 ASSLSTLRQGGSNEQF
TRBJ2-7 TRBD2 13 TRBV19 ASSISTSGRYEQY
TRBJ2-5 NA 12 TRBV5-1 ASSFRSNQETQY
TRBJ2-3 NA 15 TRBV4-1 ASSQGARGWATDTQY
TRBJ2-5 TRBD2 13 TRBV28 ASSSRIAGQETQY
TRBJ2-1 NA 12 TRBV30 AWSGLVGRNEQF
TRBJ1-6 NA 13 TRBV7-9 ASSLSTGFDSPLH
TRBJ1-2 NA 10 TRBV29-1 SVVVSSYGYT
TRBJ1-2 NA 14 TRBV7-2 ASSSEEGPDEYGYT
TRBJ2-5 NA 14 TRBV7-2 ASSLSGSGLQETQY
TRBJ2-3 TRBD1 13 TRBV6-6 ASSYAGQGVDTQY
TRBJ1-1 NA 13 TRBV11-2 ASSSWGRMNTEAF
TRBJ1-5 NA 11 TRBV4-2 ASSQDRAQPQH
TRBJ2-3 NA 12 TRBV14 ASSPAGVTDTQY
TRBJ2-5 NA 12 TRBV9 ASSVVAAQETQY